This is a list of T cell receptor beta chains from one sample in a study of cytomegalovirus exposure and HLA in healthy donors. The protocol was immunoSEQ multiplex PCR, while the TCRdb copy is restricted to in-frame clones and leaves out a portion. The table has some 180,000 clones, over 65% seen once. The sequencing sample was made of PBMCs. These receptors originate from a woman in her thirties in good health and CMV-seronegative. Each CDR3 is given with its conserved first and last residue. Fields, in order: D gene, J gene, clone size, V gene, CDR3 protein, CDR3 DNA. The D gene is left open where the match is weak. The size of a clone is reported for some rows only, either as once, few or many, or as a class for expanded clones.

>.|TRBJ2-7|once|TRBV5-6
CASNVIGSVRYEQYF
TGTGCCAGCAATGTGATAGGCTCCGTGCGGTACGAGCAGTACTTC
>.|TRBJ2-3|.|TRBV7-3
CASSLLGGGGADTQYF
TGTGCCAGCAGCTTATTAGGGGGGGGCGGTGCAGATACGCAGTATTTT
>.|TRBJ2-7|.|TRBV25-1
CASSEDYTYEQYF
TGTGCCAGCAGTGAGGACTATACCTACGAGCAGTACTTC
>.|TRBJ1-5|.|TRBV7-2
CASSLSPSQPQHF
TGTGCCAGCAGCCTATCCCCCTCTCAGCCCCAGCATTTT
>TRBD1|TRBJ2-5|.|TRBV18
CASSHTGTEETQYF
TGTGCCAGCTCACATACCGGGACAGAAGAGACCCAGTACTTC
>.|TRBJ2-7|.|TRBV6-6
CASSFNAYEQYF
TGTGCCAGCAGTTTCAATGCCTACGAGCAGTACTTC
>.|TRBJ2-5|.|TRBV6-1
CASSETPLRGLETQYF
TGTGCCAGCAGTGAAACCCCCCTAAGGGGCCTGGAGACCCAGTACTTC
>.|TRBJ2-7|.|TRBV18
CASSPPYRRNSYEQYF
TGTGCCAGCTCACCACCGTACAGGAGAAACTCCTACGAGCAGTACTTC
>.|TRBJ1-5|.|TRBV27
CASSLAGLNQPQHF
TGTGCCAGCAGTTTAGCGGGGCTCAATCAGCCCCAGCATTTT
>TRBD1|TRBJ2-7|.|TRBV15
CATSIDFDRGVSYEQYF
TGTGCCACCAGCATAGACTTTGACAGGGGGGTCTCCTACGAGCAGTACTTC
>TRBD2|TRBJ2-3|.|TRBV10-3
CAISVGMGGDTQYF
TGTGCCATCAGTGTGGGCATGGGGGGGGATACGCAGTATTTT
>.|TRBJ2-1|.|TRBV19
CASSMSFYSSYNEQFF
TGTGCCAGTAGTATGAGCTTTTACAGCTCCTACAATGAGCAGTTCTTC
>TRBD2|TRBJ2-5|.|TRBV10-1
CASNRGLAGPRYETQYF
TGCGCCAGCAACCGGGGACTAGCGGGCCCCCGGTACGAGACCCAGTACTTC
>.|TRBJ1-6|.|TRBV2
CASKPGVRDSPLHF
TGTGCCAGCAAACCAGGGGTTAGGGATTCACCCCTCCACTTT
>.|TRBJ1-5|.|TRBV7-8
CASSLADRQPQHF
TGTGCCAGCAGCTTAGCGGACAGACAGCCCCAGCATTTT
>TRBD1|TRBJ2-1|once|TRBV4-3
CASSQDRKFPGTEYNEQFF
TGCGCCAGCAGCCAAGATCGAAAATTCCCCGGGACAGAGTACAATGAGCAGTTCTTC
>.|TRBJ1-2|.|TRBV5-6
CASSPWGGTNYGYTF
TGTGCCAGCAGCCCGTGGGGGGGGACTAACTATGGCTACACCTTC
>TRBD2|TRBJ2-3|.|TRBV5-4
CASSFQRGPNTDTQYF
TGTGCCAGCAGCTTCCAGCGGGGCCCAAACACAGATACGCAGTATTTT
>.|TRBJ1-2|.|TRBV7-9
CASSLSQGNYGYTF
TGTGCCAGCAGCTTAAGTCAGGGGAACTATGGCTACACCTTC
>.|TRBJ1-3|.|TRBV4-1
CASSQEGTSGNTIYF
TGCGCCAGCAGCCAAGAGGGGACTTCAGGAAACACCATATATTTT
>.|TRBJ2-1|once|TRBV7-6
CASSSRGSSGYNEQFF
TGTGCCAGCAGCTCCAGGGGATCTTCGGGATACAATGAGCAGTTCTTC
>.|TRBJ2-5|.|TRBV6-6
CASSGVGGETQYF
TGTGCCAGCAGTGGAGTAGGTGGAGAGACCCAGTACTTC
>TRBD2|TRBJ2-7|.|TRBV23-1
CASSLTPGLADRYEQYF
TGCGCCAGCAGTTTGACCCCGGGACTAGCGGATCGCTACGAGCAGTACTTC
>TRBD2|TRBJ2-7|.|TRBV7-2
CASSLRLAGGSYEQYF
TGTGCCAGCAGCTTACGACTAGCGGGTGGATCCTACGAGCAGTACTTC
>.|TRBJ1-2|few|TRBV5-1
CASSLNAPGSSYGYTF
TGCGCCAGCAGCTTGAACGCCCCAGGGTCCTCCTATGGCTACACCTTC
>.|TRBJ1-5|.|TRBV6-1
CASSEAAPGVGNQPQHF
TGTGCCAGCAGTGAAGCGGCCCCAGGGGTAGGTAATCAGCCCCAGCATTTT
>TRBD2|TRBJ2-5|.|TRBV2
CASSKAFSGGQVSQYF
TGTGCCAGCAGTAAGGCTTTTAGCGGGGGCCAGGTCTCCCAGTACTTC
>TRBD2|TRBJ2-3|.|TRBV9
CASSPRSVAGADTQYF
TGTGCCAGCAGCCCACGGTCGGTAGCGGGGGCAGATACGCAGTATTTT
>.|TRBJ2-5|.|TRBV11-3
CASSLQGLGETQYF
TGTGCCAGCAGCTTACAGGGGCTGGGGGAGACCCAGTACTTC
>TRBD2|TRBJ2-7|few|TRBV7-9
CSSSSTGGSLNEQYF
TGTTCCAGCAGCTCAACGGGAGGTTCCCTCAACGAGCAGTACTTC
>.|TRBJ2-7|.|TRBV27
CASRTAGGTYEQYF
TGTGCCAGCAGAACCGCAGGGGGGACCTACGAGCAGTACTTC
>.|TRBJ1-3|.|TRBV5-1
CASSLAGGKGNTIYF
TGCGCCAGCAGCTTGGCCGGGGGGAAAGGAAACACCATATATTTT
>TRBD2|TRBJ2-7|few|TRBV27
CASKWGLAESYEQYF
TGTGCCAGCAAGTGGGGACTAGCGGAGTCCTACGAGCAGTACTTC
>TRBD1|TRBJ2-5|.|TRBV6-6
CASSYGDSQETQYF
TGTGCCAGCAGTTACGGGGACAGCCAAGAGACCCAGTACTTC
>TRBD2|TRBJ2-1|few|TRBV5-1
CASSWLGGRALDEQFF
TGCGCCAGCAGCTGGCTAGGCGGGAGGGCCTTAGATGAGCAGTTCTTC
>TRBD2|TRBJ2-2|few|TRBV19
CASSIPGLAGGLVGELFF
TGTGCCAGTAGCATTCCCGGGCTAGCGGGGGGTTTGGTCGGGGAGCTGTTTTTT
>.|TRBJ1-1|.|TRBV6-1
CASSEFFGGREEAFF
TGTGCCAGCAGTGAATTTTTTGGCGGCAGAGAGGAAGCTTTCTTT
>.|TRBJ2-7|.|TRBV10-1
CASSGFRGGIYEQYF
TGCGCCAGCAGTGGGTTCAGGGGCGGCATCTACGAGCAGTACTTC
>TRBD1|TRBJ1-2|.|TRBV4-1
CASSQDLRGQGPNYGYTF
TGCGCCAGCAGCCAAGATTTAAGGGGACAGGGACCTAACTATGGCTACACCTTC
>.|TRBJ1-2|.|TRBV7-9
CASSVGEGLGGYTF
TGTGCCAGCAGCGTAGGGGAGGGTCTTGGTGGCTACACCTTC
>.|TRBJ2-3|.|TRBV2
CASSVWRQSTDTQYF
TGTGCCAGCAGTGTCTGGAGACAGTCCACAGATACGCAGTATTTT
>.|TRBJ1-5|.|TRBV18
CASSPAGNQPQHF
TGTGCCAGCTCCCCGGCAGGGAACCAGCCCCAGCATTTT
>.|TRBJ1-3|.|TRBV2
CASKGLASGNTIYF
TGTGCCAGCAAGGGACTGGCCTCTGGAAACACCATATATTTT
>.|TRBJ2-3|.|TRBV27
CASSFSAGTDTQYF
TGTGCCAGCAGTTTTAGCGCGGGCACAGATACGCAGTATTTT
>.|TRBJ1-2|.|TRBV19
CASSIYRQGSGYTF
TGTGCCAGTAGTATATATCGGCAGGGGAGTGGCTACACCTTC
>.|TRBJ2-1|.|TRBV11-2
CASRDATGDEQFF
TGTGCCAGCAGGGACGCCACCGGGGATGAGCAGTTCTTC
>TRBD1|TRBJ2-5|.|TRBV10-3
CAISEGTAQRRTQYF
TGTGCCATCAGTGAGGGGACAGCCCAAAGAAGGACCCAGTACTTC
>.|TRBJ1-4|.|TRBV25-1
CASSGGVFGKLFF
TGTGCCAGCAGTGGGGGGGTATTTGGAAAACTGTTTTTT
>.|TRBJ1-6|.|TRBV2
CASNQQGGFYNSPLHF
TGTGCCAGCAACCAACAAGGAGGATTCTATAATTCACCCCTCCACTTT
>TRBD1|TRBJ2-3|.|TRBV2
CATYRGSSTDTQYF
TGTGCCACCTACAGGGGTTCCAGCACAGATACGCAGTATTTT
>TRBD2|TRBJ2-1|.|TRBV4-1
CASSQSGGQRRFF
TGCGCCAGCAGCCAATCGGGAGGGCAGAGACGGTTCTTC
>TRBD2|TRBJ2-7|.|TRBV7-2
CASSITSGMNYEQYF
TGTGCCAGCAGTATTACTAGCGGGATGAACTACGAGCAGTACTTC
>TRBD2|TRBJ2-1|few|TRBV19
CASRLTSGFYNEQFF
TGTGCCAGTAGGCTGACTAGCGGATTTTACAATGAGCAGTTCTTC